Reported below is one T cell receptor beta chain. The antigen is not known. The entry originates in a study of identical twins. Trimming took off 0 bases at V and 7 bases at J, with 18 bases between the two ends. Germline values: CDR1 SGHTA, CDR2 FQGNSA. The CDR3 consists of 16 residues. General study points: For monozygotic twins, models underestimated out-of-frame TCR alpha sharing. The more abundant beta clonotypes in cord blood had fewer insertions, and memory repertoires did not show this.

TCRdb re-derived calls from the 5' RACE reads in MiXCR, one entry per CDR3 protein. The sample has over 600,000 distinct CDR3 sequences; 21% are singletons. This sample was shared with a second study, whose subject was T cells expressing NK-cell markers. From that paper: No clear determination of HCMV specificity was made for expanded NKG2C+ T cell clones.

V gene TRBV7-2 combines with J gene TRBJ1-2; D may be TRBD1 (5 bases). The source of this sequence is a woman between 18 and 29 years old in good health. Sequenced material: PBMCs. CDR3 amino acids: CASSLAMGDGLSGYTF. CDR3 bases: TGTGCCAGCAGCTTAGCCATGGGGGACGGCCTTAGTGGCTACACCTTC. The full variable domain, rest sourced from reference TRBV7-2 and TRBJ1-2, is GAGVSQSPSNKVTEKGKDVELRCDPISGHTALYWYRQSLGQGLEFLIYFQGNSAPDKSGLPSDRFSAERTGGSVSTLTIQRTQQEDSAVYLCASSLAMGDGLSGYTFGSGTRLTVV.